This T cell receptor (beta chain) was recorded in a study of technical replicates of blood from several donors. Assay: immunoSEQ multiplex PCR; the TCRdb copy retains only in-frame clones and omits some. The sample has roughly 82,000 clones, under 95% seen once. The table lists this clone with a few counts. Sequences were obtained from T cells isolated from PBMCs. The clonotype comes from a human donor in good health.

The CDR3 DNA reads as TGTGCCAGCAGCCATTCAGGAGCGGGATCCGGGGAGCTGTTTTTT. It encodes CASSHSGAGSGELFF. The V and J genes are TRBV7-9 and TRBJ2-2; TRBD2 aligns across 7 bases. J was trimmed by 6 bases and V by 5 bases; bases with no gene match: 9. Per the germline V gene, CDR1 is SEHNR and CDR2 is FQNEAQ (reference sequence). The CDR3 loop spans 15 amino acids.